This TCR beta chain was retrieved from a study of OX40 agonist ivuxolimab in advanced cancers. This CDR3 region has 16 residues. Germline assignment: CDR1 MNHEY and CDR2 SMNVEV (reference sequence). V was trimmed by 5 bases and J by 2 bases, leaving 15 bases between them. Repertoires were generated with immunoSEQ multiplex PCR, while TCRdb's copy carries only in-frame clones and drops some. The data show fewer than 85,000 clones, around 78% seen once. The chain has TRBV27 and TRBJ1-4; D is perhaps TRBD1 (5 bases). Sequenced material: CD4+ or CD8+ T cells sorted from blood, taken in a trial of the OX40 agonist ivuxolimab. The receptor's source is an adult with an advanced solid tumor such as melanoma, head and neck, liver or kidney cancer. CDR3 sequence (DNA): TGTGCCAGCAGTCCCACGACGGACATCACTAATGAAAAACTGTTTTTT. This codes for CASSPTTDITNEKLFF.